Sequencing of this TCR beta chain was carried out in a study of OX40 agonist ivuxolimab in advanced cancers. Study-level findings and limits: Researchers report that CD8+ T cells had, on average, more expanded clones than CD4+.

Concerning this clone itself: The antigen is unknown.

Produced via immunoSEQ multiplex PCR; TCRdb's table is partial and in-frame only. The table includes tens of thousands of clones, about 80% detected once. The V end lost 5 bases, the J end lost 3 bases, and 14 bases lay between the germline ends. Germline lookup yields CDR1 SGHVS and CDR2 FQNEAQ. CDR3 length: 15 amino acids. The chain employs TRBV7-8 and TRBJ2-1; D tentatively reads TRBD1 or TRBD2 (7 bases each). This TCR was recovered from an adult with an advanced solid tumor such as melanoma, head and neck, liver or kidney cancer. Sequencing used CD4+ or CD8+ T cells sorted from blood, obtained in a trial of the OX40 agonist ivuxolimab. The CDR3 loop is CASSRQGGGYNEQFF. The DNA for the CDR3 is TGTGCCAGCAGCCGACAGGGCGGGGGCTACAATGAGCAGTTCTTC. The variable domain in full, completed from reference TRBV7-8 and TRBJ2-1, reads GAGVSQSPRYKVAKRGQDVALRCDPISGHVSLFWYQQALGQGPEFLTYFQNEAQLDKSGLPSDRFFAERPEGSVSTLKIQRTQQEDSAVYLCASSRQGGGYNEQFFGPGTRLTVL.